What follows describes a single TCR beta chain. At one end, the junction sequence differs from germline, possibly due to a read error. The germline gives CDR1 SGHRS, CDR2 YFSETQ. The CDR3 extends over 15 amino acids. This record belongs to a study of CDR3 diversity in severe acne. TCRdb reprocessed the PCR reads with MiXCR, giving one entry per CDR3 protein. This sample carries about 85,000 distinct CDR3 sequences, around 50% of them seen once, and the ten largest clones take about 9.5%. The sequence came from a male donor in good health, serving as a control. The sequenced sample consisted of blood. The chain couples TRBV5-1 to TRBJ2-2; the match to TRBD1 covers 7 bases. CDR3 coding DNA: TGCGCCAACAGCTTCCGGGACAGCAACACCGGGGAGCTGTTTTTT. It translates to CANSFRDSNTGELFF.